This record covers a single T cell receptor beta chain. Its recognized antigen is unknown. No clone much larger than this one lies a single base away; base qualities are absent. The treatment or condition label on this specimen signifies: in vitro stimulation with specific CMV peptide epitopes to enrich CMV-specific T cells. The CDR3 contains 18 residues, cysteine and phenylalanine counted. The CDR3 DNA has 54 bases and is translated from base 1. Trimming costs V 0 bases and J 0 bases, and their ends lie 16 bases apart. According to the germline V gene (reference sequence), CDR1 reads SGHKS and CDR2 reads YYEKEE. Sequencing instrument: Illumina HiSeq 1500. Using fastp trimming at Q25 and MiXCR clonotype assembly, TCRdb reanalyzed the public sequencing data and kept in-frame beta chains. Under each unique CDR3 protein, matching rows form one entry showing the most common genes and DNA. The sample table holds around 770,000 distinct CDR3 sequences, of which roughly 29% were seen once. Around 13% of the sample rests with the top ten.

This sample was taken from a study of T cell repertoires in cytomegalovirus infection (dated by TCRdb to the late 2010s). Study-wide context: Peptide stimulations targeted recently identified HLA-C-restricted CMV epitopes, whose presentation resists viral immunomodulation, together with well-studied HLA-B-restricted epitopes. Donor HLA type was relevant to the analysis, because carriage of CMV infection together with the matching HLA type was indicated by public TCR beta signatures. What the work shows at the level of the full study, not this receptor alone: In the ex vivo response, HLA-C-restricted CMV-specific TCR beta clonotypes were dominant, and in two of eight donors the single most frequent clonotype came from this HLA-C-restricted group. In both this cohort and an independent cohort of some 370 donors, the cumulative frequency of public TCR beta family members distinguished carriers of CMV infection plus the relevant HLA type.

The material sequenced was cultured CD8+ T cells from PBMCs, taken from culture after CMV antigen stimulation. Recombination joined TRBV5-5 with TRBJ1-3; TRBD1 is perhaps the D gene, given 5 matching bases. The sequence derives from a human donor in good health (CMV status not recorded). Some clones in this sample may be carry-over from other donors' samples. The CDR3 here reads CASSLDGGTAYSGNTIYF. In nucleotide form, the sequence is TGTGCCAGCAGCTTGGATGGGGGGACGGCTTACTCTGGAAACACCATATATTTT.